These 27 T cell receptor beta chains were sequenced from one sample in a study of T cell clonality in common variable immunodeficiency. Using immunoSEQ multiplex PCR, the repertoire was profiled, and TCRdb retains in-frame clones only, with some absent. The sample has around 34,000 clones, none seen only once. Sample: peripheral blood mononuclear cells. All receptors derive from a person aged 18-70 years in good health.

This clone was counted between two and nine times. The sequence runs out 3 residues before the end of the CDR3; the remainder is reconstructed from the germline J gene. The gene calls are TRBV19 and TRBJ1-5; 7 nucleotides align to TRBD1. The CDR3 totals 14 residues. V gave up 6 bases and J gave up 6 bases; unmatched junction bases: 8. Germline values: CDR1 LNHDA, CDR2 SQIVND (reference sequence). CDR3 protein: CASSSSGGRQPQHF. The DNA read from the CDR3 is TGTGCCAGTAGCTCCTCAGGGGGACGTCAGCCC.

This clone showed up many times. Read sequence stops 3 residues before the CDR3 end, and the germline J gene provides the missing end. J is TRBJ1-5 and V is TRBV19, with TRBD1 as a possible D gene (6 bases). With 6 bases removed from V and 5 bases from J, the gap between germline ends came to 8 bases. Germline V CDR1 and CDR2: LNHDA, SQIVND (reference sequence). The CDR3 is 12 residues long. This chain's CDR3 is CASSTGYQPQHF. The sequenced part of the CDR3 DNA is TGTGCCAGTAGCACAGGGTATCAGCCC. Full variable domain (missing parts from reference TRBV19 and TRBJ1-5): DGGITQSPKYLFRKEGQNVTLSCEQNLNHDAMYWYRQDPGQGLRLIYYSQIVNDFQKGDIAEGYSVSREKKESFPLTVTSAQKNPTAFYLCASSTGYQPQHFGDGTRLSIL.

This clone was detected ten times or more. The read gets to within 3 residues of the CDR3 end, and the germline J gene fills in the rest. The chain uses TRBV5-1 and TRBJ2-7, with 12 nucleotides matching TRBD1. The CDR3 has 17 amino acids. Germline values: CDR1 SGHRS, CDR2 YFSETQ. With 3 bases clipped from V and 5 bases from J, the junction kept 12 bases outside the gene matches. The chain's CDR3 is CASSWKYRDRGRHEQYF. CDR3 DNA, as far as it was read: TGCGCCAGCAGCTGGAAATACCGGGACAGGGGGCGACACGAG. Supplemented by reference TRBV5-1 and TRBJ2-7, the full variable domain reads KAGVTQTPRYLIKTRGQQVTLSCSPISGHRSVSWYQQTPGQGLQFLFEYFSETQRNKGNFPGRFSGRQFSNSRSEMNVSTLELGDSALYLCASSWKYRDRGRHEQYFGPGTRLTVT.

In its sample, this clone was seen many times. The read finishes 3 residues shy of the CDR3 end, and the germline J gene is used to complete it. The V call is TRBV2, the J call TRBJ2-2; TRBD2 aligns across 8 bases. This CDR3 spans 15 amino acids. Trimming took 6 bases from V and 3 from J; bases not matched to a gene: 6. CDR1 and CDR2 from the germline V gene are SNHLY and FYNNEI. The CDR3 bases that were read are TGTGCCAGCAGGGGGACTAGAGTTGACACCGGGGAG. Amino acids: CASRGTRVDTGE. The complete CDR3 sequence is CASRGTRVDTGELFF.

This clone was seen at least ten times. Coverage ceases 3 residues before the CDR3 finishes, and the germline J gene fills in the end. This chain connects TRBV7-8 to TRBJ1-1; D is perhaps TRBD1 (6 bases). The CDR3 covers 14 residues. Germline V gene data show CDR1 as SGHVS and CDR2 as FQNEAQ. The V and J ends lost 5 bases and 4 bases respectively, with 14 bases between them. The sequenced CDR3 bases are TGTGCCAGCAGCCACAGGGAGCAGGGCACTGAA. Amino acid sequence: CASSHREQGTE. The full-length CDR3 reads as CASSHREQGTEAFF.

This clone was counted many times. CDR3 bases read: TGTGCCAGCAGTGAATGGGCGGGAGGGTCCTACGAG. Protein sequence: CASSEWAGGSYE. The whole CDR3 sequence reads CASSEWAGGSYEQYF. The V call is TRBV6-1, the J call TRBJ2-7, with 9 bases matching TRBD2. Coverage ceases 3 residues before the CDR3 finishes, and the germline J gene fills in the end. J was trimmed by 1 base and V by 2 bases; bases with no gene match: 3. The germline V gene has CDR1 MNHNS and CDR2 SASEGT. This CDR3 is built from 15 residues.

This clone was recorded many times. The sequence runs out 3 residues before the end of the CDR3; the remainder is reconstructed from the germline J gene. The rearrangement links TRBV20-1 to TRBJ2-3; 12 nucleotides line up with TRBD2. Losses at the gene ends were 0 bases for V and 3 bases for J; bases not matched to a gene: 10. Germline loops: CDR1 DFQATT, CDR2 SNEGSKA (reference sequence). The CDR3 has 18 amino acids. CDR3 protein: CSARDQRASGGGTDTQYF. The covered CDR3 bases are TGCAGTGCTAGAGATCAAAGGGCTAGCGGGGGGGGTACAGATACG.

This clone was detected ten times or more. The read ends 3 residues before the CDR3 terminus; that terminus is restored from the germline J gene. The chain joins TRBV19 to TRBJ2-7; D perhaps matches TRBD2 (5 bases). V was clipped by 6 bases and J by 4 bases, with 16 bases between them. Germline lookup yields CDR1 LNHDA and CDR2 SQIVND (reference sequence). The CDR3 covers 14 residues. CDR3 residues: CASRSRAGTYEQYF. The DNA read from the CDR3 is TGTGCCAGTAGGTCCCGGGCGGGTACATACGAG.

This clone was recorded many times. The read terminates 3 residues before the CDR3 end, so the remaining end is supplied by the germline J gene. The chain uses TRBV24-1 and TRBJ1-5; no clear D. The V end lost 5 bases, the J end lost 1 base, and 8 bases lay between the germline ends. The length of the CDR3 is 14 residues. The germline V gene has CDR1 KGHDR and CDR2 SFDVKD. The sequenced CDR3 bases are TGTGCCACCAGTGTTGACGGGAGCAATCAGCCC. Translation gives CATSVDGSNQP. The whole CDR3 protein is CATSVDGSNQPQHF.

Ten or more counts support this clone. The read ends 3 residues shy of where the CDR3 ends; the end is completed using the germline J gene. This sequence joins TRBV6-1 and TRBJ2-5, with TRBD1 matching over 10 bases. Germline loops: CDR1 MNHNS, CDR2 SASEGT. The J segment lost 5 bases and the V segment lost 3 bases, leaving 6 bases of the junction unmatched. This CDR3 contains 15 residues. The covered CDR3 bases are TGTGCCAGCAGTGACGGGACAGGGGAGGTGGAGACC. Translating it yields CASSDGTGEVET. The full CDR3 protein is CASSDGTGEVETQYF.

This clone was detected many times. From the germline J gene comes the end of the CDR3, since the read stops 3 residues before it. The chain couples TRBV19 to TRBJ1-1; D is possibly TRBD1 (5 bases). The V and J ends lost 7 bases and 4 bases respectively, with 10 bases between them. CDR1 is LNHDA and CDR2 is SQIVND in the germline V gene (reference sequence). The CDR3 has 12 residues. The CDR3 is CASKGGATEAFF. The DNA read from the CDR3 is TGTGCCAGTAAGGGAGGGGCCACTGAA.

This clone was observed many times. The CDR3 end lies 3 residues beyond the end of the read and is filled in from the germline J gene. The rearrangement links TRBV20-1 to TRBJ2-3; a possible D gene is TRBD2 (5 bases). Per the germline V gene, CDR1 is DFQATT and CDR2 is SNEGSKA (reference sequence). The CDR3 has 13 amino acids. V was pared by 7 bases and J by 2 bases, with 13 bases between. The CDR3 bases that were read are TGCAGTGTATCGCGGGCGCTCACAGATACG. Protein sequence: CSVSRALTDT. The whole CDR3 is CSVSRALTDTQYF.

This clone was seen at least ten times. The sequenced part of the CDR3 DNA is TGCAGTGCTCGAGCGAGCGGGAGGGAGTACGAG. Translating gives CSARASGREYE. The CDR3 as a whole reads CSARASGREYEQYF. The V call is TRBV20-1, the J call TRBJ2-7, with 10 bases fitting TRBD2. The missing CDR3 end, 3 residues past where the read stops, is filled in from the germline J gene. Germline V CDR1 and CDR2: DFQATT, SNEGSKA (reference sequence). V was clipped by 5 bases and J by 4 bases; unmatched bases: 8. The CDR3 is 14 residues long.

This clone was observed a handful of times. The read ends 3 residues early relative to the CDR3; the germline J gene fills the gap. V gene TRBV10-2 combines with J gene TRBJ1-5, with TRBD1 as a possible D gene (6 bases). V gave up 7 bases and J gave up 6 bases, with 16 bases separating them. CDR1 and CDR2 (germline): WSHSY, SAAADI. CDR3 length equals 14 residues. CDR3 sequence: CASTTGSESQPQHF. The CDR3 bases that were read are TGCGCCAGCACCACAGGGAGCGAAAGTCAGCCC.

This clone has at least ten counts. Sequencing ends 3 residues short of the CDR3 end; the germline J gene provides the rest. The rearrangement uses TRBV6-1 and TRBJ2-2; perhaps TRBD2 as D (5 bases). The germline V gene has CDR1 MNHNS and CDR2 SASEGT. The CDR3 sequence is 15 residues long. V was cut by 3 bases and J by 1 base, with 9 bases left in between. CDR3 amino acids: CASSDKRKNTGELFF. The covered CDR3 bases are TGTGCCAGCAGTGATAAGCGGAAGAACACCGGGGAG.

This clone occurred many times. The read ends 3 residues before the CDR3 terminus; that terminus is restored from the germline J gene. The genes are TRBV7-2 and TRBJ2-7; 9 bases match TRBD1. V was clipped by 5 bases and J by 3 bases; unmatched bases: 5. Germline V CDR1 and CDR2: SGHTA, FQGNSA. This CDR3 has 14 residues. Incomplete CDR3 DNA: TGTGCCAGCAGCCCCCGGACAGGGGTCTACGAG. Encoded protein: CASSPRTGVYE. The entire CDR3 reads CASSPRTGVYEQYF.

This clone has a count of ten or more. The CDR3 end is not reached by the read, which stops 3 residues before it; the germline J gene fills it in. The chain links TRBV18 to TRBJ1-1; D might be TRBD1 (6 bases). Germline V CDR1 and CDR2: KGHSH, LQKENI. The CDR3 is 12 amino acids. The chain's CDR3 is CASSPGGGAAFF. CDR3 DNA (partial): TGTGCCAGCTCACCTGGGGGGGGCGCA.

There are many counts of this clone. The CDR3 end lies 3 residues beyond the end of the read and is filled in from the germline J gene. The rearrangement uses TRBV7-9 and TRBJ2-5; perhaps TRBD1 as D (8 bases). Germline CDR1 reads SEHNR; CDR2 reads FQNEAQ (reference sequence). With 6 bases removed from V and 3 bases from J, the gap between germline ends came to 14 bases. The CDR3 spans 14 residues. CDR3 amino acids: CASSHTGGEETQYF. The part of the CDR3 DNA that was read is TGTGCCAGCAGTCACACAGGGGGGGAAGAGACC. The full variable domain, completed using reference TRBV7-9 and TRBJ2-5, is DTGVSQNPRHKITKRGQNVTFRCDPISEHNRLYWYRQTLGQGPEFLTYFQNEAQLEKSRLLSDRFSAERPKGSFSTLEIQRTEQGDSAMYLCASSHTGGEETQYFGPGTRLLVL.

In the case of this clone: The CDR3 end is not reached by the read, which stops 3 residues before it; the germline J gene fills it in. The genes are TRBV6-1 and TRBJ1-6, with D unresolved. The V gene lost 2 bases and the J gene lost 10 bases, with 15 bases spanning the gap. Germline loops: CDR1 MNHNS, CDR2 SASEGT. The CDR3 has 15 amino acids. The sequenced part of the CDR3 DNA is TGTGCCAGCAGTGAAAGAACCTTTTTGGGCTCACCC. This encodes CASSERTFLGSP. In full, the CDR3 reads CASSERTFLGSPLHF.

This clone was counted between two and nine times. The read ends 3 residues before the CDR3 terminus; that terminus is restored from the germline J gene. The chain uses TRBV16 and TRBJ1-2, with D possibly being TRBD1 (6 bases). CDR3 length: 15 residues. Germline-derived CDR1 and CDR2 are KGHSY and FQNENV. V was cut by 3 bases and J by 3 bases, with 14 bases left in between. CDR3 amino acids: CASSHRPTGDYGYTF. The sequenced CDR3 bases are TGTGCCAGCAGCCATCGGCCGACAGGAGACTATGGC.

This clone was observed a few times. The CDR3 reads CASGTGNTEAFF. Partial CDR3 DNA: TGCGCCAGCGGGACAGGGAACACTGAA. This chain connects TRBV5-1 to TRBJ1-1, with TRBD1 matching over 8 bases. The CDR3 extends 3 residues past the end of the read, so its final part is completed from the germline J gene. Per germline, CDR1 SGHRS and CDR2 YFSETQ. Trimming cost V 7 bases and J 1 base; bases outside gene matches: 0. The CDR3 has 12 amino acids.

In its sample, this clone was seen many times. The CDR3 goes on 3 residues after the read ends, and that part is filled in from the germline J gene. The chain has TRBV5-1 and TRBJ2-1, with 11 bases aligning to TRBD2. Germline trimming cut 2 bases from V and 4 bases from J; bases unmatched to any gene: 5. The germline gives CDR1 SGHRS, CDR2 YFSETQ. There are 16 residues in the CDR3. The CDR3 DNA, read in part, is TGCGCCAGCAGCTTCCCGACTAGCGGGACATACAATGAG. Protein: CASSFPTSGTYNE. The whole CDR3 protein reads CASSFPTSGTYNEQFF.

Points on this clone: From the germline J gene comes the end of the CDR3, since the read stops 3 residues before it. The V call is TRBV18, the J call TRBJ2-3, with a possible D match to TRBD1 (6 bases). The CDR3 consists of 14 residues. Germline V CDR1 and CDR2: KGHSH, LQKENI. The sequenced CDR3 bases are TGTGCCAGCTCACCCCGTCAGGGGCAGCAGCCG. Encoded protein: CASSPRQGQQP. The full CDR3 is CASSPRQGQQPQYF.

This clone was counted at least ten times. Read data end 3 residues before the CDR3 end; the end is taken from the germline J gene. The identical CDR3 is also encoded by other nucleotide sequences in the sample. V gene TRBV28 combines with J gene TRBJ2-2; 10 positions match TRBD2. V shed 8 bases and J 4 bases; nucleotides not matched to a gene: 16. CDR1 and CDR2 from the germline V gene are MDHEN and SYDVKM. There are 18 residues in the CDR3. The part of the CDR3 DNA that was read is TGTGCCAGCTCCCCAGCGGGAGGGCCGTATAGCCTCACCGGGGAG. The encoded protein is CASSPAGGPYSLTGE. The whole CDR3 sequence is CASSPAGGPYSLTGELFF.

This clone was seen at least ten times. The sequenced fragment ends 3 residues before the CDR3 boundary, so the rest is inferred from the germline J gene. This chain links TRBV7-9 with TRBJ2-7; 7 bases agree with TRBD1. The CDR3 has 14 amino acids. V was pared by 4 bases and J by 3 bases, with 6 bases of the junction left unmatched. Germline CDR1 reads SEHNR; CDR2 reads FQNEAQ (reference sequence). Partial CDR3 DNA: TGTGCCAGCAGCTCGGGACAGAGATTCTACGAG. Its protein is CASSSGQRFYE. The entire CDR3 protein reads CASSSGQRFYEQYF.

This clone was counted at least ten times. The read terminates 3 residues before the CDR3 end, so the remaining end is supplied by the germline J gene. The chain couples TRBV19 to TRBJ2-7, with a possible D match to TRBD1 (5 bases). In germline, CDR1 is LNHDA, CDR2 SQIVND (reference sequence). V was cut by 5 bases and J by 2 bases, with 13 bases left in between. CDR3 size: 14 residues. CDR3 sequence: CASSQKGATYEQYF. CDR3 bases read: TGTGCCAGTAGTCAGAAAGGGGCGACCTACGAG.

This clone was observed at least ten times. The CDR3 extends 3 residues past the end of the read, so its final part is completed from the germline J gene. The genes are TRBV30 and TRBJ1-4; 9 bases fit TRBD1. The CDR3 spans 16 residues. The germline V gene encodes CDR1 GTSNPN and CDR2 SVGIG (reference sequence). With 0 bases clipped from V and 8 bases from J, the junction kept 10 bases outside the gene matches. Here the CDR3 reads CAWSVLLGQGEEKLFF. CDR3 DNA, as far as it was read: TGTGCCTGGAGTGTACTGTTGGGACAGGGAGAAGAAAAA.